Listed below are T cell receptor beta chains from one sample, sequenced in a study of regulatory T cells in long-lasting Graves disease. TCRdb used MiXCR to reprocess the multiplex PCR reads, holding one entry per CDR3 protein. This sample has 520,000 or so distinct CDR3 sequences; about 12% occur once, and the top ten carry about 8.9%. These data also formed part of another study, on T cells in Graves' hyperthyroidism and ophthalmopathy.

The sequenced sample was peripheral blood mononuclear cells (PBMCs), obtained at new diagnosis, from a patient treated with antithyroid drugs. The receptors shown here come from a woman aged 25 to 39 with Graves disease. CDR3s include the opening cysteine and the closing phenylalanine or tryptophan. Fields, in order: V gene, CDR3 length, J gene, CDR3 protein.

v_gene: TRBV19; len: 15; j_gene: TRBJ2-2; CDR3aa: CASSELAGPIGELFF
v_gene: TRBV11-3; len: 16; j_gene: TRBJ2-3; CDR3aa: CASSLEVGGRGDTQYF
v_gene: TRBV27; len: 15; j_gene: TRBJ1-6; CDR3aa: CASAQVGPLYSPLHF
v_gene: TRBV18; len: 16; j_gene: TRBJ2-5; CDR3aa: CASSPETSGSRETQYF
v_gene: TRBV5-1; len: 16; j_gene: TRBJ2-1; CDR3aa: CASSSGLAGGWDEQFF
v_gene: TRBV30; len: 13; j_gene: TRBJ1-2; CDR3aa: CASKRGLYYGYTF
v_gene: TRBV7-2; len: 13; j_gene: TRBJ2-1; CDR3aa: CASSLGLGDEQFF
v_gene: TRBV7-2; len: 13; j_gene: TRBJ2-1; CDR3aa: CASRPLAGFEQFF
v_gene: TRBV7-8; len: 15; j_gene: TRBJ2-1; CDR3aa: CASSFSGTVYNEQFF
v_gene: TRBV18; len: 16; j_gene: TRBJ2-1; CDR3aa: CASSPASGGRYNEQFF
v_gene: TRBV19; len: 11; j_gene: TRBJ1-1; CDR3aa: CASSIGFEAFF
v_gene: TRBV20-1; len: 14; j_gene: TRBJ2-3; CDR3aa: CSARTAGVVDTQYF
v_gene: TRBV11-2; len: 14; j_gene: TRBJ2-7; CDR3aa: CASSLVPSEPEQYF
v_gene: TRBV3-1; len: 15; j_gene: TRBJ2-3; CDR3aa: CASSQIAGRLGTQYF
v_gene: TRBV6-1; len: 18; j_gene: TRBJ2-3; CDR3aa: CASRGSKGGLAGGDTQYF
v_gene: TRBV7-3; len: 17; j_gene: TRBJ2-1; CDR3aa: CASSLNGVGLAGDEQFF
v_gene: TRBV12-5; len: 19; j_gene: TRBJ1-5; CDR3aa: CASGLPSSPLQDSNQPQHF
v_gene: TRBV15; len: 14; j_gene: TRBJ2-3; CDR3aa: CATSRGEGADTQYF
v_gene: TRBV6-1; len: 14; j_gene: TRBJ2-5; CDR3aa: CASKIGGYQETQYF
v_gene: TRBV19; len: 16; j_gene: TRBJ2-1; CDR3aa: CASSIADFSSYNEQFF
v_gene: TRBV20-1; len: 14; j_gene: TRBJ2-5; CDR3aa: CSARSEGAPATQYF
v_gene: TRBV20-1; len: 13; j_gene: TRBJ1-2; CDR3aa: CSARQGASYGYTF